Each of the 30 T cell receptor beta chains below was sequenced from the same sample in a study of blood T cell repertoires in COVID-19. Repertoires were generated with immunoSEQ multiplex PCR, while TCRdb's copy carries only in-frame clones and drops some. The profile shows roughly 68,000 clones, approximately 88% of them singletons. The specimen was peripheral blood. The receptors were gathered from a woman aged 60-75 years with COVID-19, enrolled during active disease.

The chain is built from TRBV7-2 and TRBJ1-1; D gene uncertain. Trimming removed 5 bases from V and 1 base from J, with 11 bases in between. Germline V gene lookup returns CDR1 SGHTA and CDR2 FQGNSA. The CDR3 length is 14 residues. The CDR3 DNA is TGTGCCAGCAGCGAAGAGGTGGGGAACACTGAAGCTTTCTTT. Its protein product is CASSEEVGNTEAFF.

Remarks on this clone: The junction and the germline gene differ at one end; a read error may be behind it. The chain links TRBV11-2 to TRBJ1-2; 7 bases map to TRBD1. This CDR3 contains 13 residues. Germline CDR1 reads SGHAT; CDR2 reads FQNNGV. DNA of the CDR3: TGTGCCAGCAGCATAGACAGGGACTATGGCTACACCTTC. It is translated as CASSIDRDYGYTF.

The rearrangement links TRBV28 to TRBJ1-1, with 7 bases lining up with TRBD1. Trimming took 5 bases from V and 11 from J; bases not matched to a gene: 2. This CDR3 has 10 residues. Germline-derived CDR1 and CDR2 are MDHEN and SYDVKM. The CDR3 is CASSQGDAFF. CDR3 nucleotide sequence: TGTGCCAGCAGTCAGGGGGACGCTTTCTTT. The full variable domain, rest sourced from reference TRBV28 and TRBJ1-1, is DVKVTQSSRYLVKRTGEKVFLECVQDMDHENMFWYRQDPGLGLRLIYFSYDVKMKEKGDIPEGYSVSREKKERFSLILESASTNQTSMYLCASSQGDAFFGQGTRLTVV.

This clone is a singleton in its sample. The V and J genes are TRBV7-9 and TRBJ2-7; no definite D call. V lost 5 bases to trimming and J lost 0 bases, with 14 bases between them. Germline values: CDR1 SEHNR, CDR2 FQNEAQ (reference sequence). The length of the CDR3 is 15 residues. Here the CDR3 DNA reads TGTGCCAGCAGCCCCCCGGGTCCCAGCTCCTACGAGCAGTACTTC. Its protein is CASSPPGPSSYEQYF. The variable domain in full, with the rest retrieved from reference TRBV7-9 and TRBJ2-7, is DTGVSQNPRHKITKRGQNVTFRCDPISEHNRLYWYRQTLGQGPEFLTYFQNEAQLEKSRLLSDRFSAERPKGSFSTLEIQRTEQGDSAMYLCASSPPGPSSYEQYFGPGTRLTVT.

CDR3 sequence: CASSLWSRGGYNEQFF. The CDR3 region has the DNA TGTGCCAGCAGCTTGTGGAGTAGGGGGGGCTACAATGAGCAGTTCTTC. The V call is TRBV5-6, the J call TRBJ2-1; weak D call: TRBD2 (7 bases). The germline V gene encodes CDR1 SGHDT and CDR2 YYEEEE. The CDR3 extends over 16 amino acids. V was pared by 1 base and J by 3 bases, with 14 bases between.

The sample holds a few counts of this clone. This chain's CDR3 is CATSGEGVTGELFF. The CDR3 DNA reads TGTGCCACTTCGGGAGAAGGGGTTACCGGGGAGCTGTTTTTT. J is TRBJ2-2 and V is TRBV24-1, with D possibly being TRBD2 (6 bases). Germline V gene lookup returns CDR1 KGHDR and CDR2 SFDVKD. This CDR3 is 14 amino acids long. The V end lost 10 bases, the J end lost 5 bases, and 16 bases lay between the germline ends.

This clone has a single count. This sequence joins TRBV5-5 and TRBJ1-2, with TRBD1 matching 8 bases. Unmatched junction bases numbered 5, after V lost 4 bases and J lost 0 bases. The germline V gene encodes CDR1 SGHKS and CDR2 YYEKEE (reference sequence). The CDR3 runs 15 residues. The DNA of the CDR3 is TGTGCCAGCAGCCGCGGGACAGGTACTAACTATGGCTACACCTTC. As protein: CASSRGTGTNYGYTF.

The chain combines TRBV10-3 with TRBJ1-2, with 7 bases that match TRBD1. The junction had 5 bases not matched to a gene; V was cut back by 10 bases and J by 3 bases. CDR3 length equals 12 residues. Germline CDR1 ENHRY, CDR2 SYGVKD. The CDR3 is CATRGGDYGYTF. CDR3 nucleotides: TGTGCCACCAGGGGGGGAGACTATGGCTACACCTTC.

V usage is TRBV7-9 and J usage is TRBJ2-1, with D tentatively TRBD1 (6 bases). The CDR3 is 16 residues long. Per the germline V gene, CDR1 is SEHNR and CDR2 is FQNEAQ (reference sequence). V shed 5 bases and J shed 6 bases, with 20 bases lying between them. The CDR3 region is CASSRPGDRTSNEQFF. CDR3 DNA sequence: TGTGCCAGCAGCCGCCCGGGTGACAGGACTTCCAATGAGCAGTTCTTC.

Note on this clone: This sample also contains other DNA sequences that code for the same CDR3. The J gene is TRBJ2-7, the V gene TRBV27, with D hard to call. Germline CDR1 MNHEY, CDR2 SMNVEV (reference sequence). The CDR3 runs to 11 residues. V dropped 7 bases and J dropped 4 bases, with 8 bases sitting between them. CDR3 amino acids: CASTSGYEQYF. The CDR3, as DNA: TGTGCCAGCACCTCCGGTTACGAGCAGTACTTC.

The rearrangement links TRBV4-3 to TRBJ2-7; no reliable D call. Trimming left V 1 base short and J 6 bases short, with 10 bases between. From germline, CDR1 is LGHNA and CDR2 YSLEER. This CDR3 is 13 amino acids long. DNA for the CDR3: TGCGCCAGCAGCCAAGCCCAACAGAGCGAGCAGTACTTC. Its translation is CASSQAQQSEQYF.

The chain employs TRBV19 and TRBJ2-3; 7 bases line up with TRBD2. Germline V lookup: CDR1 LNHDA, CDR2 SQIVND (reference sequence). The CDR3 extends over 15 amino acids. The V and J ends lost 3 bases and 2 bases, in that order; junction bases with no gene match: 5. The CDR3 DNA reads TGTGCCAGTAGTATTCAGCGGGGAACCACAGATACGCAGTATTTT. It translates to CASSIQRGTTDTQYF.

V and J are TRBV2 and TRBJ2-7; 8 positions agree with TRBD1. Germline-derived CDR1 and CDR2 are SNHLY and FYNNEI. CDR3 size: 15 residues. The J segment lost 1 base and the V segment lost 6 bases, leaving 8 bases of the junction unmatched. In nucleotides, the CDR3 is TGTGCCAGCAGGCCGGACAGGGTGAGGTCCTACGAGCAGTACTTC. It specifies CASRPDRVRSYEQYF.

This clone was counted a few times. Other DNA sequences in the sample encode the same CDR3. The chain carries TRBV29-1 and TRBJ1-1, with D hard to call. This CDR3 is 12 amino acids long. Trimming left V 3 bases short and J 3 bases short, with 8 bases between. Germline CDR1 reads SQVTM; CDR2 reads ANQGSEA. This chain's CDR3 is CSVDTGYTEAFF. The CDR3 DNA is TGCAGCGTTGACACGGGGTACACTGAAGCTTTCTTT. Full variable domain (rest looked up from reference TRBV29-1 and TRBJ1-1): SAVISQKPSRDICQRGTSLTIQCQVDSQVTMMFWYRQQPGQSLTLIATANQGSEATYESGFVIDKFPISRPNLTFSTLTVSNMSPEDSSIYLCSVDTGYTEAFFGQGTRLTVV.

A few counts support this clone. This chain connects TRBV27 to TRBJ1-1; D is unresolved. V lost 2 bases, J lost 6 bases, and 13 bases lay in between. Germline values: CDR1 MNHEY, CDR2 SMNVEV (reference sequence). The CDR3 totals 14 residues. The CDR3 loop reads CASSLIGEVAEAFF. The CDR3 coding sequence is TGTGCCAGCAGTTTAATCGGTGAGGTAGCTGAAGCTTTCTTT.

The V gene is TRBV30, the J gene TRBJ1-2; no reliable D call. This CDR3 contains 13 residues. The V end was cut by 4 bases, the J end by 6 bases, with 15 bases between. Germline values: CDR1 GTSNPN, CDR2 SVGIG (reference sequence). The CDR3 is CAWNGLAADGYTF. The DNA for the CDR3 is TGTGCCTGGAATGGGTTGGCGGCCGATGGCTACACCTTC.

The chain is built from TRBV30 and TRBJ1-6, with TRBD1 identical over 7 bases. CDR1 is GTSNPN and CDR2 is SVGIG in the germline V gene (reference sequence). This CDR3 is built from 14 residues. The V gene end was trimmed by 0 bases and the J gene end by 12 bases; junction bases not matched to a gene: 8. The CDR3 DNA reads as TGTGCCTGGAGTGTACGTCAGGGGGTAAAACCCCTCCACTTT. This codes for CAWSVRQGVKPLHF. The variable domain in full, with the rest retrieved from reference TRBV30 and TRBJ1-6, is SQTIHQWPATLVQPVGSPLSLECTVEGTSNPNLYWYRQAAGRGLQLLFYSVGIGQISSEVPQNLSASRPQDRQFILSSKKLLLSDSGFYLCAWSVRQGVKPLHFGNGTRLTVT.

This clone was seen once. The CDR3 coding sequence is TGTGCCAGCAGTTTAGCGGCTAGCGGGAGCGGCGACAATGAGCAGTTCTTC. This translates into CASSLAASGSGDNEQFF. The rearrangement uses TRBV28 and TRBJ2-1, with 10 bases identical to TRBD2. After removal of 2 bases from V and 5 bases from J, the junction contained 9 bases not matched to a gene. There are 17 residues in the CDR3. The germline gives CDR1 MDHEN, CDR2 SYDVKM.

In the case of this clone: The junction departs from the called germline gene at one end, perhaps through a read error. The V call is TRBV7-9, the J call TRBJ2-2; 8 nucleotides line up with TRBD2. Germline CDR1 and CDR2: SEHNR and FQNEAQ (reference sequence). The CDR3 has 12 amino acids. The CDR3 is CATGGNPGELFF. The DNA of the CDR3 is TGTGCCACGGGGGGGAACCCCGGGGAGCTGTTTTTT. The full variable domain, its missing parts supplied by reference TRBV7-9 and TRBJ2-2, is DTGVSQNPRHKITKRGQNVTFRCDPISEHNRLYWYRQTLGQGPEFLTYFQNEAQLEKSRLLSDRFSAERPKGSFSTLEIQRTEQGDSAMYLCATGGNPGELFFGEGSRLTVL.

The chain recombines TRBV6-5 with TRBJ2-1; the match to TRBD1 covers 7 bases. J was trimmed by 3 bases and V by 7 bases; bases with no gene match: 9. This CDR3 is built from 15 residues. From germline, CDR1 is MNHEY and CDR2 SVGAGI. The CDR3 DNA reads as TGTGCCAGCACCGACAGACAGGGTTACTACAATGAGCAGTTCTTC. Its protein product is CASTDRQGYYNEQFF.

CDR3 bases: TGTGCCAGCTCACCATGGGACACTTTGTCAGGTCAAGAGACCCAGTACTTC. This translates into CASSPWDTLSGQETQYF. This chain connects TRBV18 to TRBJ2-5; possibly TRBD1 for D (6 bases). V lost 2 bases and J 2 bases, leaving 18 bases between the germline ends. Germline-derived CDR1 and CDR2 are KGHSH and LQKENI. CDR3 length: 17 residues.

The genes are TRBV5-1 and TRBJ1-6; no definite D call. The V gene lost 2 bases and the J gene lost 7 bases, with 13 bases spanning the gap. In germline, CDR1 is SGHRS, CDR2 YFSETQ. This CDR3 comprises 15 residues. CDR3 bases: TGCGCCAGCAGCTTTGAACCGGGTCAGAATTCACCCCTCCACTTT. Its translation: CASSFEPGQNSPLHF. Based on the CDR3 plus reference TRBV5-1 and TRBJ1-6, the full variable domain is KAGVTQTPRYLIKTRGQQVTLSCSPISGHRSVSWYQQTPGQGLQFLFEYFSETQRNKGNFPGRFSGRQFSNSRSEMNVSTLELGDSALYLCASSFEPGQNSPLHFGNGTRLTVT.

V usage is TRBV4-3 and J usage is TRBJ2-1; D is perhaps TRBD2 (5 bases). The V gene lost 0 bases and the J gene lost 6 bases, with 18 bases spanning the gap. Germline V gene data show CDR1 as LGHNA and CDR2 as YSLEER. The CDR3 runs to 17 residues. CDR3 amino acids: CASSQDREIGRVNEQFF. CDR3 nucleotide sequence: TGCGCCAGCAGCCAAGATAGGGAGATCGGACGGGTCAATGAGCAGTTCTTC.

This rearrangement joins TRBV27 to TRBJ1-5, with D possibly TRBD1 on 5 matching bases. Germline V gene sequence: CDR1 MNHEY, CDR2 SMNVEV (reference sequence). V lost 8 bases to trimming and J lost 3 bases, with 20 bases between them. CDR3 length equals 16 residues. In DNA form, the CDR3 reads TGTGCCAGCCGGGTGGCCGGGGGACTTATCAATCAGCCCCAGCATTTT. As protein: CASRVAGGLINQPQHF.

The chain is built from TRBV28 and TRBJ2-2, with D possibly being TRBD2 (5 bases). The CDR3 runs 16 residues. Trimming took 8 bases from V and 2 from J, leaving 18 bases between them. Germline V gene lookup returns CDR1 MDHEN and CDR2 SYDVKM. The CDR3 nucleotides are TGTGCCAGCCCCTGCAGGAGGTCGCCCAACACCGGGGAGCTGTTTTTT. Amino acids: CASPCRRSPNTGELFF.

The V gene is TRBV6-5, the J gene TRBJ2-2, with 8 bases fitting TRBD1. This CDR3 comprises 15 residues. CDR1 is MNHEY, CDR2 SVGAGI, per germline. J gave up 4 bases and V 2 bases, and 3 bases lay outside the gene matches. This chain's CDR3 is CASSYETGVTGELFF. CDR3 sequence (DNA): TGTGCCAGCAGTTACGAGACAGGGGTCACCGGGGAGCTGTTTTTT.

The chain has TRBV6-2 or TRBV6-3 and TRBJ2-1, with D perhaps TRBD1 (6 bases). Trimming pared 2 bases from V and 5 bases from J, leaving 10 bases between. The germline gives CDR1 MNHEY, CDR2 SVGEGT. The CDR3 spans 14 residues. The CDR3 loop is CASSYPRTDNEQFF. The CDR3 DNA reads as TGTGCCAGCAGTTACCCCCGGACAGACAATGAGCAGTTCTTC.

In its sample, this clone was seen a few times. The chain uses TRBV19 and TRBJ1-1; D is ambiguous. Germline assignment: CDR1 LNHDA and CDR2 SQIVND (reference sequence). This CDR3 comprises 14 residues. V dropped 10 bases and J dropped 1 base, with 16 bases sitting between them. CDR3 sequence (DNA): TGTGCCACTTCACCGGGAAGGAGGAACACTGAAGCTTTCTTT. Translating gives CATSPGRRNTEAFF.

The J gene is TRBJ2-1, the V gene TRBV28; 8 bases map to TRBD1. The CDR3 spans 14 residues. Germline CDR1 is MDHEN and CDR2 is SYDVKM. With V trimmed by 5 bases and J by 7 bases, 7 bases remained unmatched. This chain's CDR3 is CASSLTDRENEQFF. The CDR3 region has the DNA TGTGCCAGCAGTCTCACGGACAGGGAGAATGAGCAGTTCTTC.

This clone has just one count. The chain recombines TRBV19 with TRBJ1-3; 9 bases fit TRBD1. The CDR3 covers 14 residues. Germline V CDR1 and CDR2: LNHDA, SQIVND (reference sequence). V lost 6 bases and J lost 2; bases outside the gene matches: 2. Here the CDR3 reads CASSRQGAGNTIYF. CDR3 DNA: TGTGCCAGTAGCCGACAGGGGGCTGGAAACACCATATATTTT.